The 25 T cell receptor beta chains reported below all come from one sample, sequenced in a study of T cell repertoires in cytomegalovirus infection. Their recognized antigens are unknown. A single record per CDR3 protein comes from TCRdb applying MiXCR to the reads. The table has some 920,000 distinct CDR3 sequences, around 30% seen once; the top ten hold more than 12%. This specimen consisted of cultured CD8+ T cells from PBMCs, obtained from culture after CMV antigen stimulation. These receptor sequences come from a human donor in good health (CMV status not recorded). Some clones in this sample may be carry-over from other donors' samples.

To note about this clonotype: This may come from a read error, since a much larger clone is one base off. The chain couples TRBV7-9 to TRBJ1-5, with 7 positions matching TRBD1. The CDR3 length is 15 residues. The V gene's germline CDR1 is SEHNR and CDR2 FQNEAQ (reference sequence). V gave up 5 bases and J gave up 4 bases; unmatched junction bases: 8. The DNA for the CDR3 is TGTGCCAGCAGCGCACCGGGACAGACAAATCAGCCCCAGCATTTT. Its translation: CASSAPGQTNQPQHF.

Of note for this clonotype: Germline is not matched at one junction end, which may reflect a read error. This chain's CDR3 is CASSQDWGNTIYF. CDR3 nucleotide sequence: TGTGCCAGCAGCCAAGATTGGGGAAACACCATATATTTT. This chain connects TRBV4-1 to TRBJ1-3; D unclear. Germline-derived CDR1 and CDR2 are MGHRA and YSYEKL. The CDR3 is 13 residues long.

The gene calls are TRBV12-3 or TRBV12-4 and TRBJ2-7; 8 bases align to TRBD1. The CDR3 has 12 residues. V was clipped by 6 bases and J by 6 bases; unmatched bases: 4. CDR3 sequence: CASSGTGGEQYF. CDR3 bases: TGTGCCAGCAGCGGGACAGGCGGCGAGCAGTACTTC.

This clonotype has at least ten counts. The rearrangement uses TRBV6-6 and TRBJ2-3; 8 positions match TRBD1. With V trimmed by 8 bases and J by 4 bases, 11 bases remained unmatched. Germline loops: CDR1 MNHNY, CDR2 SVGAGI (reference sequence). CDR3 length: 15 amino acids. The CDR3 DNA sequence: TGTGCCAGCGGTCCGGACAGGGAGAGGGCAGATACGCAGTATTTT. Protein sequence: CASGPDRERADTQYF.

A word on this clonotype: One junction end disagrees with the germline gene, perhaps due to a read error. The J gene is TRBJ2-2, the V gene TRBV20-1, with TRBD2 matching 8 bases. The CDR3 runs 15 residues. The germline V gene has CDR1 DFQATT and CDR2 SNEGSKA (reference sequence). As DNA, the CDR3 is TGCTGTGCAAATGAACGGGGGGGTGGGACCGGGGAGCTGTTTTTT. This gives the protein CCANERGGGTGELFF.

The chain combines TRBV27 with TRBJ2-1; D may be TRBD2 (5 bases). In germline, CDR1 is MNHEY, CDR2 SMNVEV (reference sequence). The ends were cut back, 11 bases at V and 2 bases at J, with 19 bases in the middle. The CDR3 is made up of 15 amino acids. As DNA, the CDR3 is TGTGCCTCCAAGCAACGGGGTTACCCCTACAATGAGCAGTTCTTC. Translating it yields CASKQRGYPYNEQFF.

This chain connects TRBV7-6 to TRBJ2-5; D possibly corresponds to TRBD2 (6 bases). Germline CDR1 reads SGHVS; CDR2 reads FNYEAQ. Between the trimmed V and J ends, which lost 4 bases and 5 bases, there was a span of 14 bases. The CDR3 runs to 14 residues. The CDR3, as DNA: TGTGCCAGCAGCTCCTTCTCTGGGGGGGAGACCCAGTACTTC. It is translated as CASSSFSGGETQYF.

This clonotype was found many times. The chain recombines TRBV7-6 with TRBJ1-1, with D possibly TRBD1 on 6 matching bases. The CDR3 has 14 amino acids. Germline V CDR1 and CDR2: SGHVS, FNYEAQ. Trimming cost V 7 bases and J 2 bases, with 14 bases left between them. DNA of the CDR3: TGTGCCAGCATCCTCGGGGGGGCCAACACTGAAGCTTTCTTT. This translates into CASILGGANTEAFF.

This clonotype was picked up many times. In nucleotides, the CDR3 is TGTGCCAGCAGCTTAGGAAGAACGACTTTTAACACTGAAGCTTTCTTT. This gives the protein CASSLGRTTFNTEAFF. The rearrangement joins TRBV7-2 to TRBJ1-1; no clear D gene. Trimming took off 1 base at V and 2 bases at J, with 14 bases between the two ends. The CDR3 has 16 amino acids. In germline, CDR1 is SGHTA, CDR2 FQGNSA.

CDR3 bases: TGTGCCAGCAGTTACCGTCCCGGGACTAGCGGGGGGAACCAAGAGACCCAGTACTTC. This gives the protein CASSYRPGTSGGNQETQYF. The V gene is TRBV6-2 or TRBV6-3, the J gene TRBJ2-5; 15 bases are shared with TRBD2. V trimming: 2 bases; J trimming: 0 bases; junction bases outside the gene matches: 7. Germline values: CDR1 MNHEY, CDR2 SVGEGT. The CDR3 extends over 19 amino acids.

The table lists this clonotype with many counts. The chain carries TRBV7-2 and TRBJ2-1; D gene uncertain. CDR3 length equals 11 residues. With 7 bases removed from V and 10 bases from J, the gap between germline ends came to 11 bases. Germline CDR1 and CDR2: SGHTA and FQGNSA. For the CDR3, the DNA is TGTGCCAGCACCGGACCATTCGAGCAGTTCTTC. This sequence encodes CASTGPFEQFF.

This clonotype was observed a handful of times. One junction end does not reproduce the germline sequence, and a read error may be involved. This rearrangement joins TRBV7-6 to TRBJ1-1; no reliable D call. CDR1 and CDR2 from the germline V gene are SGHVS and FNYEAQ. The CDR3 length is 13 residues. As DNA, the CDR3 is TGTGTCAGCAGCTCCCGGGGGAACACTGAAGCTTTCTTT. Translated: CVSSSRGNTEAFF.

The rearrangement links TRBV7-6 to TRBJ2-5, with D possibly TRBD2 on 6 matching bases. Trimming removed 6 bases at V and 5 bases at J, with 13 bases between. Germline CDR1 SGHVS, CDR2 FNYEAQ. The CDR3 has 13 residues. The CDR3 nucleotides read TGTGCCAGCAGGTACGGGGGAACGGAGACCCAGTACTTC. Its translation is CASRYGGTETQYF.

The rearrangement joins TRBV20-1 to TRBJ1-5, with D tentatively TRBD1 (5 bases). Trimming pared 1 base from V and 5 bases from J, leaving 21 bases between. Germline assignment: CDR1 DFQATT and CDR2 SNEGSKA (reference sequence). The CDR3 runs 17 residues. The CDR3 reads CSARARRTGRFDQPQHF. The CDR3 DNA is TGCAGTGCTAGAGCCCGGCGGACGGGGCGATTCGATCAGCCCCAGCATTTT.

The chain couples TRBV7-2 to TRBJ2-3, with D perhaps TRBD2 (6 bases). The germline V and J ends were trimmed by 2 bases and 0 bases, with 15 bases remaining between them. The CDR3 covers 17 residues. Germline CDR1 SGHTA, CDR2 FQGNSA. CDR3 DNA: TGTGCCAGCAGCTTAAGGAGCGGGCAAACTAGCACAGATACGCAGTATTTT. Protein product: CASSLRSGQTSTDTQYF.

V usage is TRBV11-2 and J usage is TRBJ1-2, with D tentatively TRBD1 (6 bases). Germline V lookup: CDR1 SGHAT, CDR2 FQNNGV. The CDR3 extends over 13 amino acids. V gave up 2 bases and J gave up 6 bases, with 10 bases separating them. DNA for the CDR3: TGTGCCAGCAGCTTATGGGACAAGGATGGCTACACCTTC. The encoded protein is CASSLWDKDGYTF.

Ten or more counts support this clonotype. The chain carries TRBV7-2 and TRBJ2-1; D is unresolved. This CDR3 is built from 16 residues. The germline gives CDR1 SGHTA, CDR2 FQGNSA. Trimming cost V 7 bases and J 0 bases, with 16 bases left between them. CDR3 residues: CASTSLGIISYNEQFF. DNA of the CDR3: TGTGCCAGCACATCTCTAGGTATAATCTCCTACAATGAGCAGTTCTTC.

The chain is built from TRBV27 and TRBJ2-3; the D is unclear. The CDR3 has 15 amino acids. Germline V gives CDR1 MNHEY, CDR2 SMNVEV (reference sequence). V lost 5 bases, J lost 0 bases, and 12 bases lay in between. The chain's CDR3 is CASSASAPSTDTQYF. The CDR3, as DNA: TGTGCCAGCAGTGCTAGTGCCCCTAGCACAGATACGCAGTATTTT.

This clonotype came up a few times. This chain connects TRBV27 to TRBJ2-6, with TRBD1 matching over 8 bases. The CDR3 spans 18 residues. V lost 6 bases, J lost 3 bases, and 13 bases stayed unmatched. CDR1 MNHEY and CDR2 SMNVEV come from the germline V gene (reference sequence). For the CDR3, the DNA is TGTGCCAGCAGGCACCCTTCGACAGGGGCGTATGGGGCCAACGTCCTGACTTTC. Protein sequence: CASRHPSTGAYGANVLTF.

The CDR3 sequence: CASIGTGSNTGELFF. CDR3 in DNA: TGTGCCAGCATTGGGACTGGGTCGAACACCGGGGAGCTGTTTTTT. The rearrangement links TRBV2 to TRBJ2-2; D possibly corresponds to TRBD2 (6 bases). This CDR3 has 15 residues. V lost 7 bases, J lost 0 bases, and 12 bases lay in between. The germline CDR1 and CDR2 sequences are SNHLY and FYNNEI.

At least ten counts were recorded for this clonotype. The chain has TRBV7-2 and TRBJ1-1; possible D gene TRBD1, 6 bases. Trimming pared 3 bases from V and 5 bases from J, leaving 19 bases between. Germline V gene lookup returns CDR1 SGHTA and CDR2 FQGNSA. The CDR3 is 16 amino acids. The CDR3 coding sequence is TGTGCCAGCAGCTTTCCGACCGGACAGAAGGAAACTGAAGCTTTCTTT. This translates into CASSFPTGQKETEAFF.

This clonotype occurred many times. V is TRBV12-3 or TRBV12-4 and J is TRBJ2-1; D perhaps matches TRBD1 (6 bases). This CDR3 is built from 15 residues. V dropped 4 bases and J dropped 5 bases, with 15 bases sitting between them. Here the CDR3 reads CASSSPGVGNNEQFF. In DNA, the CDR3 is TGTGCCAGCAGTTCTCCAGGGGTGGGGAACAATGAGCAGTTCTTC.

This clonotype was counted only a few times. This chain connects TRBV27 to TRBJ1-6; D call uncertain. Germline V CDR1 and CDR2: MNHEY, SMNVEV (reference sequence). The germline V and J ends were trimmed by 10 bases and 0 bases, with 13 bases remaining between them. This CDR3 is 15 amino acids long. CDR3 nucleotide sequence: TGTGCCACCACCCAGGCGAGCTCCTATAATTCACCCCTCCACTTT. It translates to CATTQASSYNSPLHF.

This clonotype was detected only a few times. The chain uses TRBV28 and TRBJ2-7; perhaps TRBD1 as D (5 bases). Trimming took 2 bases from V and 3 from J, leaving 8 bases between them. Germline CDR1 reads MDHEN; CDR2 reads SYDVKM. This CDR3 comprises 13 residues. In nucleotides, the CDR3 is TGTGCCAGCAGTTTAAGACAGAACTACGAGCAGTACGTC. Its translation: CASSLRQNYEQYV.

The chain carries TRBV19 and TRBJ2-5, with 7 bases aligning to TRBD1. Trimming took 3 bases from V and 4 from J; bases not matched to a gene: 5. This CDR3 has 14 amino acids. Per germline, CDR1 LNHDA and CDR2 SQIVND (reference sequence). The CDR3 DNA reads TGTGCCAGTAGTATGCAGGGGGAAGGAGAGACCCAGTACTTC. Protein sequence: CASSMQGEGETQYF.